A selection of T cell receptor beta chains follows, all from one sample in a study of cytomegalovirus exposure and HLA in healthy donors. Repertoires were generated with immunoSEQ multiplex PCR, while TCRdb's copy carries only in-frame clones and drops some. The sample includes over 95,000 clones, 76% of them seen just once. The sequencing input was PBMCs. The receptors stem from a woman aged 35 to 49 in good health and CMV-seropositive. The CDR3 runs from the conserved cysteine through the conserved F or W. Fields, in order: J gene, D gene, V gene, clone size, CDR3 DNA, CDR3 protein. D genes are given only for firm matches. Clone size is not always given. Where it is, it says once, few, many or a class for expanded clones.

j_gene: TRBJ1-3; d_gene: .; v_gene: TRBV15; abundance: .; CDR3nt: TGTGCCACCAGCGGCGGGACCATCTCTGGAAACACCATATATTTT; CDR3aa: CATSGGTISGNTIYF
j_gene: TRBJ2-7; d_gene: TRBD2; v_gene: TRBV2; abundance: .; CDR3nt: TGTGCCAGCAGTGATTCTTTGGCCATAGCGGGCGACGAGCAGTACTTC; CDR3aa: CASSDSLAIAGDEQYF
j_gene: TRBJ1-1; d_gene: .; v_gene: TRBV6-5; abundance: .; CDR3nt: TGTGCCAGCAGGCGGGTGAACACTGAAGCTTTCTTT; CDR3aa: CASRRVNTEAFF
j_gene: TRBJ2-3; d_gene: TRBD2; v_gene: TRBV10-3; abundance: few; CDR3nt: TGTGCCATCAGACTAGCGGGGGCCCCGGGGGATACGCAGTATTTT; CDR3aa: CAIRLAGAPGDTQYF
j_gene: TRBJ2-3; d_gene: .; v_gene: TRBV4-2; abundance: few; CDR3nt: TGTGCCAGCAGCAGACTCCTGAACACAGATACGCAGTATTTT; CDR3aa: CASSRLLNTDTQYF
j_gene: TRBJ2-5; d_gene: TRBD2; v_gene: TRBV2; abundance: .; CDR3nt: TGTGCCAGCAGTCAAAGGCGGGGGGGAGTGGAGACCCAGTACTTC; CDR3aa: CASSQRRGGVETQYF
j_gene: TRBJ2-7; d_gene: TRBD1; v_gene: TRBV28; abundance: .; CDR3nt: TGTGCCAGCAGGACCGGGACAGGGCGGGGCGAGCAGTACTTC; CDR3aa: CASRTGTGRGEQYF
j_gene: TRBJ1-2; d_gene: TRBD1; v_gene: TRBV30; abundance: .; CDR3nt: TGTGCCTGGAACAGGGGTAGTGTGGATGGCTACACCTTC; CDR3aa: CAWNRGSVDGYTF
j_gene: TRBJ1-2; d_gene: TRBD1; v_gene: TRBV6-1; abundance: .; CDR3nt: TGTGCCAGCAGTGAAATCAGGGGGGCGAGTGGCTACACCTTC; CDR3aa: CASSEIRGASGYTF
j_gene: TRBJ1-1; d_gene: .; v_gene: TRBV4-1; abundance: .; CDR3nt: TGCGCCAGCAGCCAAGGGGCAGGTGGCACTGAAGCTTTCTTT; CDR3aa: CASSQGAGGTEAFF
j_gene: TRBJ2-3; d_gene: .; v_gene: TRBV5-1; abundance: .; CDR3nt: TGCGCCAGCAGACCAACAGGGGGAGGGTCGGGGACGCAGTATTTT; CDR3aa: CASRPTGGGSGTQYF
j_gene: TRBJ2-1; d_gene: .; v_gene: TRBV7-8; abundance: .; CDR3nt: TGTGCCAGCAGCTTCAAGGCAAGAGATAGGGGGAATGAGCAGTTCTTC; CDR3aa: CASSFKARDRGNEQFF
j_gene: TRBJ2-7; d_gene: .; v_gene: TRBV20-1; abundance: few; CDR3nt: TGCAGTTCTCTAATAGCCTACGAGCAGTACTTC; CDR3aa: CSSLIAYEQYF
j_gene: TRBJ1-5; d_gene: .; v_gene: TRBV19; abundance: .; CDR3nt: TGTGCCAGTAGTGCCCGGACCCCAGGGGCTCAGCCCCAGCATTTT; CDR3aa: CASSARTPGAQPQHF
j_gene: TRBJ1-1; d_gene: .; v_gene: TRBV6-6; abundance: few; CDR3nt: TGTGCCAGCAGTAGTGGGGGGTGGGCTTTCTTT; CDR3aa: CASSSGGWAFF
j_gene: TRBJ1-2; d_gene: .; v_gene: TRBV12-5; abundance: .; CDR3nt: TGTGCTAGTGGTTTGGTATTACGAGGGAGAGATGGCTACACCTTC; CDR3aa: CASGLVLRGRDGYTF
j_gene: TRBJ2-1; d_gene: TRBD1; v_gene: TRBV6-5; abundance: .; CDR3nt: TGTGCCAGCAGTCCGACAGGGGACCACTACAATGAGCAGTTCTTC; CDR3aa: CASSPTGDHYNEQFF
j_gene: TRBJ2-7; d_gene: .; v_gene: TRBV9; abundance: .; CDR3nt: TGTGCCAGCAGCGTCGACAGTGTAGGAGAGCAGTACTTC; CDR3aa: CASSVDSVGEQYF
j_gene: TRBJ1-4; d_gene: .; v_gene: TRBV6-1; abundance: .; CDR3nt: TGTGCCAGCAGTGGGGGTCAAGCTCGGGAAGAAAAACTGTTTTTT; CDR3aa: CASSGGQAREEKLFF
j_gene: TRBJ2-2; d_gene: TRBD1; v_gene: TRBV4-1; abundance: .; CDR3nt: TGCGCCAGCAGCCAAGTAGACGGGACAGTAATGAGTTGGACCGGGGAGCTGTTTTTT; CDR3aa: CASSQVDGTVMSWTGELFF
j_gene: TRBJ2-3; d_gene: .; v_gene: TRBV10-2; abundance: .; CDR3nt: TGCGCCAGCACTCGGGGGGCAGTCACAGATACGCAGTATTTT; CDR3aa: CASTRGAVTDTQYF
j_gene: TRBJ2-7; d_gene: TRBD2; v_gene: TRBV6-6; abundance: few; CDR3nt: TGTGCCAGCAGCCCCGTACAGAGCGGGGCTTCCTACGAGCAGTACTTC; CDR3aa: CASSPVQSGASYEQYF
j_gene: TRBJ1-2; d_gene: .; v_gene: TRBV15; abundance: .; CDR3nt: TGTGCCACCAGCACCGAGCGGGGGTACGGCTACACCTTC; CDR3aa: CATSTERGYGYTF
j_gene: TRBJ1-3; d_gene: .; v_gene: TRBV6-5; abundance: .; CDR3nt: TGTGCCAGCATCGCTCGTGCGGGTGGAAACACCATATATTTT; CDR3aa: CASIARAGGNTIYF
j_gene: TRBJ1-5; d_gene: .; v_gene: TRBV5-6; abundance: few; CDR3nt: TGTGCCAGCAGCTCCAGGGCGGGGGATCAGCCCCAGCATTTT; CDR3aa: CASSSRAGDQPQHF
j_gene: TRBJ2-1; d_gene: .; v_gene: TRBV6-5; abundance: few; CDR3nt: TGTGCCAGCAGGGTCTCAGGGACAACAGTGAATTGGGTCTTC; CDR3aa: CASRVSGTTVNWVF
j_gene: TRBJ1-3; d_gene: .; v_gene: TRBV9; abundance: .; CDR3nt: TGTGCCAGCAGCGCCCAGAGGTCTGGAAACACCATATATTTT; CDR3aa: CASSAQRSGNTIYF
j_gene: TRBJ2-3; d_gene: TRBD2; v_gene: TRBV5-1; abundance: .; CDR3nt: TGCGCCAGCAGCTTGAGAAACAGCGGGGGGCCCGGAGATACGCAGTATTTT; CDR3aa: CASSLRNSGGPGDTQYF
j_gene: TRBJ1-4; d_gene: TRBD1; v_gene: TRBV29-1; abundance: .; CDR3nt: TGCAGCGCGGGACAGCTGCATGAAAAACTGTTTTTT; CDR3aa: CSAGQLHEKLFF
j_gene: TRBJ2-3; d_gene: .; v_gene: TRBV6-5; abundance: .; CDR3nt: TGTGCCAGCAGTCCCCGGAGACCCAGGGCAGATACGCAGTATTTT; CDR3aa: CASSPRRPRADTQYF
j_gene: TRBJ2-1; d_gene: TRBD2; v_gene: TRBV2; abundance: .; CDR3nt: TGTGCCAGCAGTCCTACCCCCTGGACTAGCGTCGAGCAGTTCTTC; CDR3aa: CASSPTPWTSVEQFF
j_gene: TRBJ2-2; d_gene: TRBD2; v_gene: TRBV4-1; abundance: .; CDR3nt: TGCGCCAGCCGTTCAACCCGGGGGGGGCCTAGCGGGGAGCTGTTTTTT; CDR3aa: CASRSTRGGPSGELFF
j_gene: TRBJ2-5; d_gene: TRBD1; v_gene: TRBV25-1; abundance: .; CDR3nt: TGTGCCAGCAGTGATTCGACGGCAGGGGGAGAGACCCAGTACTTC; CDR3aa: CASSDSTAGGETQYF
j_gene: TRBJ2-7; d_gene: .; v_gene: TRBV5-6; abundance: .; CDR3nt: TGTGCCAGCAGCTCTTTTTCGGGTGCCGAGCAGTACTTC; CDR3aa: CASSSFSGAEQYF
j_gene: TRBJ1-1; d_gene: TRBD1; v_gene: TRBV7-8; abundance: few; CDR3nt: TGTGCCAGCAGCTTAGAAGACAGGGTGAAGGCTTTCTTT; CDR3aa: CASSLEDRVKAFF
j_gene: TRBJ2-7; d_gene: TRBD1; v_gene: TRBV5-4; abundance: .; CDR3nt: TGTGCCAGCAGAATGACAGGGGGATTGAACGAGCAGTACTTC; CDR3aa: CASRMTGGLNEQYF
j_gene: TRBJ2-5; d_gene: TRBD2; v_gene: TRBV7-2; abundance: .; CDR3nt: TGTGCCAGCAGCTTGTTCCCGGGACTAGCAGGCCAAGAGACCCAGTACTTC; CDR3aa: CASSLFPGLAGQETQYF
j_gene: TRBJ1-2; d_gene: TRBD1; v_gene: TRBV6-5; abundance: .; CDR3nt: TGTGCCAGCAGTTTCCAGACAGGGCGAGGCTACACCTTC; CDR3aa: CASSFQTGRGYTF
j_gene: TRBJ2-3; d_gene: TRBD1; v_gene: TRBV27; abundance: .; CDR3nt: TGTGCCAGCACCCTACAGGGGGCCACAGATACGCAGTATTTT; CDR3aa: CASTLQGATDTQYF
j_gene: TRBJ1-1; d_gene: .; v_gene: TRBV28; abundance: .; CDR3nt: TGTGCCAGCAGTTTACGGGGTGTAGAAGCTTTCTTT; CDR3aa: CASSLRGVEAFF